This T cell receptor beta chain was sequenced for a study of post-analysis software for immune sequencing data (dated by TCRdb to between 2015 and 2016). Some background on the complete study: Recorded disease courses included relapsing-remitting, secondary progressive and progressive-relapsing multiple sclerosis, with some patients lacking subtype annotation. The patient repertoires were compared against 11 previously published healthy control repertoires obtained from donors aged about 6 to 28 years. A subset of samples was prepared in parallel using single-end sample barcoding, then pooled and co-amplified after Illumina adapter ligation. The full study reports these points: Normalized Chao1 diversity was significantly lower in multiple sclerosis patients than controls, suggesting substantial peripheral T-cell clonal expansion. The control group was slightly older than the multiple sclerosis patient group. Four to six TRBV segments, including TRBV5-6, TRBV5-1 and TRBV20-1, were significantly more frequent in patients than controls. When samples were clustered directly using the F measure, samples prepared in the same batch co-clustered strongly, which prompted a batch-effect correction.

At the junction V is shortened by 4 bases and J by 3 bases; bases outside the gene matches: 5. The CDR1 and CDR2 encoded by the germline V gene are SGHVS and FNYEAQ. The CDR3 starts with the cysteine, ends with the phenylalanine, and has 14 residues. Only CDR3 DNA is held: 42 bases, read in frame from base 1. Library preparation used PCR. The sequencer was an Illumina HiSeq 2500. Unique molecular identifiers were incorporated into TCR beta cDNA libraries to reduce PCR and sequencing biases. Some 500,000 cDNA molecules were obtained for every 1 to 10 million input T cells, so each molecule roughly corresponded to one T cell. The patient libraries were prepared and sequenced with the same protocol used for the earlier healthy control dataset. Within a given batch, samples were prepared together, multiplexed and sequenced on the same HiSeq lane. The paper's processing steps were these. Raw barcoded reads were processed with MIGEC, and single-read molecular identifier groups were discarded before consensus assembly and CDR3 extraction. Clonotype tables were post-analysed with VDJtools, normalizing diversity by down-sampling all datasets to the smallest sample size. To correct batch-related cross-sample contamination, repertoire overlap clustering matched CDR3 amino acid sequences but not nucleotide sequences. TCRdb redid the processing of the public reads, applying fastp at Q25 and MiXCR, and retained in-frame beta chains. Rows are unified per CDR3 protein, each entry keeping the most common DNA and genes. The V and J calls reflect TCRdb's pipeline rather than the authors' work. This sample comprises around 500,000 distinct CDR3 sequences, roughly 34% of them detected only once. The ten largest clones add up to under 7% of the sample.

To demonstrate the VDJtools post-analysis software, TCR beta repertoires were profiled from the peripheral blood of 13 young patients with multiple sclerosis. The multiple sclerosis patients were children and adolescents between roughly 6 and 16 years of age. This clonotype appeared once. There is no known antigen for this receptor. Base qualities were left out, and no much larger clone turns up one base away. The sequence derives from a girl younger than 18 with multiple sclerosis. Recombination linked TRBV7-6 to TRBJ1-1; 7 bases in between match TRBD1. The sample was blood. The CDR3 loop reads CASSSSGGYTEAFF. The nucleotides read TGTGCCAGCAGCTCGTCAGGGGGATACACTGAAGCTTTCTTT.